This T cell receptor (beta chain) was recovered during a study of blood T cell repertoires in COVID-19. At the level of the study: Some COVID-19 samples were acute and others convalescent; all came from the United States, Italy and Spain. The analysed material was cDNA or gDNA that came from T cells, B-cell-depleted T cells, or PBMCs.

Per the authors' pipeline: For nucleated cells, counts were estimated from reference gene primer amplification. Profiling relied on immunoSEQ multiplex PCR, and the TCRdb table lists in-frame clones only, not all of them. That table gives V, J and clone size, and the DNA gave D and trimming. The table has about 160,000 clones, over 65% seen once; the top ten hold 8.1%. The trim removed 8 bases at V and 1 base at J, leaving 8 bases unmatched. CDR1 SGHRS and CDR2 YFSETQ come from the germline V gene. The CDR3 spans 15 residues. The sequence was obtained from a man in his 60s with acute or convalescent COVID-19. The chain uses TRBV5-1 and TRBJ1-2; 10 positions agree with TRBD1. Sequencing was done on a sample of peripheral blood. The CDR3 bases are TGCGCCAGTAGAGTTGGACAGGGGGTTAACTATGGCTACACCTTC. Encoded protein: CASRVGQGVNYGYTF.